This T cell receptor beta chain emerged from a study of shared clonotypes between healthy human individuals. Across the whole study: The study used three CD4 naive, three CD4 memory, two CD8 naive and one CD8 memory plate per donor. Findings and limits, study-wide: Several donors showed sharing of 4.5% to 6% of naive CD4 clonotypes. Generally, naive subsets came out with larger estimated richness than memory subsets.

On this clone itself: Its antigen remains unidentified.

CDR3 length: 18 amino acids. From germline, CDR1 is SGHAT and CDR2 FQNNGV. Deletions cut 1 base from V and 0 bases from J, with 16 bases between. The data were produced by immunoSEQ multiplex PCR, yet TCRdb's version contains in-frame clones alone and is incomplete. The table lists over 850,000 clones, 75% to 85% of them singletons. The study drew its donors from healthy HIV-negative adults without recent acute infections or vaccinations. Sequencing input: memory CD4+ T cells from PBMCs. Sample subset: CD45RA-negative fraction. The sequence was obtained from a man younger than 35 in good health. Some clones in this sample may be carry-over from other donors' samples. The chain joins TRBV11-2 to TRBJ2-1; the D gene is possibly TRBD1 (5 bases). DNA of the CDR3: TGTGCCAGCAGCTTAGTAGGGGCCAGCTCCTACTCCTACAATGAGCAGTTCTTC. It is translated as CASSLVGASSYSYNEQFF.